This T cell receptor (beta chain) was documented in a study of blood T cells in healthy people across ages. With a J-beta primer mix and a sample-barcoded 5' primer, a second PCR ran about 7 to 12 cycles. Each single sample gave us at least 2.5 million CDR3-containing paired-end reads. TCRdb passed the 5' RACE reads through MiXCR, listing each CDR3 protein once. The sample lists approximately 600,000 distinct CDR3 sequences; roughly three fifths were seen once. The CDR3 loop spans 15 amino acids. V trimming: 5 bases; J trimming: 5 bases; junction bases outside the gene matches: 6. Germline V gene lookup returns CDR1 MNHEY and CDR2 SVGAGI.

Sequencing used blood. This receptor was obtained from a man aged 55-75 years in good health. This rearrangement joins TRBV6-5 to TRBJ2-5; 12 nucleotides align to TRBD2. The CDR3 sequence is CASSPSGGAWETQYF. CDR3 bases: TGTGCCAGCAGTCCTAGCGGGGGGGCCTGGGAGACCCAGTACTTC.